This TCR beta chain was recorded in a study of OX40 agonist ivuxolimab in advanced cancers. The data were produced by immunoSEQ multiplex PCR, yet TCRdb's version contains in-frame clones alone and is incomplete. The sample holds more than 15,000 clones, over 75% seen once. About this clone itself: Its antigen is not known.

The germline V gene encodes CDR1 LGHNA and CDR2 YNFKEQ. J was trimmed by 0 bases and V by 4 bases; bases with no gene match: 2. The CDR3 is 15 residues long. Findings and limits, study-wide: In CD8+ T cells, expanded clones were on average more numerous than in CD4+. The study observed clonal expansion of CD4+ and CD8+ blood T cells by week 6 at 0.1 to 3.0 mg/kg.

The source material was CD4+ or CD8+ T cells sorted from blood, sampled in a trial of the OX40 agonist ivuxolimab. This TCR was recovered from an adult with an advanced solid tumor such as melanoma, head and neck, liver or kidney cancer. The chain combines TRBV4-2 with TRBJ2-2; 7 bases are shared with TRBD2. CDR3 sequence (DNA): TGTGCCAGCAGCCCTAGCGGAACGAACACCGGGGAGCTGTTTTTT. This translates into CASSPSGTNTGELFF.